Following are 30 T cell receptor beta chains from one sample sequenced in a study of cytomegalovirus exposure and HLA in healthy donors. Here immunoSEQ multiplex PCR was the method, and the copy in TCRdb shows in-frame clones only, minus some. The table lists under 150,000 clones, roughly nine tenths of them singletons. Sequenced: PBMCs. Every receptor here comes from a man in his late teens or twenties in good health and CMV-seronegative.

The genes are TRBV4-1 and TRBJ2-3; a weak D match, TRBD1 (6 bases). Germline V gives CDR1 MGHRA, CDR2 YSYEKL. The CDR3 contains 15 residues. With 4 bases removed from V and 3 bases from J, the gap between germline ends came to 14 bases. Here the CDR3 reads CASSRLGASTDTQYF. Here the CDR3 DNA reads TGCGCCAGCAGCCGTTTGGGGGCCTCGACAGATACGCAGTATTTT.

The chain recombines TRBV4-1 with TRBJ2-2; 7 bases match TRBD2. V dropped 4 bases and J dropped 5; count of bases not matched to a gene: 1. The V gene's germline CDR1 is MGHRA and CDR2 YSYEKL. This CDR3 contains 13 residues. CDR3 nucleotide sequence: TGCGCCAGCAGCCTTAGCGGGACCGGGGAGCTGTTTTTT. Protein: CASSLSGTGELFF.

The sample holds one count of this clone. The chain employs TRBV27 and TRBJ2-7; TRBD2 agrees at 11 bases. Per the germline V gene, CDR1 is MNHEY and CDR2 is SMNVEV (reference sequence). The CDR3 contains 18 residues. With V trimmed by 4 bases and J by 4 bases, 15 bases remained unmatched. The CDR3 region is CASSSVVAPGTSGYEQYF. The CDR3 DNA reads as TGTGCCAGCAGTTCCGTCGTCGCCCCCGGGACTAGCGGATACGAGCAGTACTTC.

This clone came up once. In DNA, the CDR3 is TGTGCCAGCAGTTTATTTAGCGGAGGGTTCTACAATGAGCAGTTCTTC. Its protein is CASSLFSGGFYNEQFF. This chain connects TRBV27 to TRBJ2-1; weak D call: TRBD2 (6 bases). The CDR3 extends over 16 amino acids. V dropped 1 base and J dropped 3 bases, with 13 bases sitting between them. Germline CDR1 is MNHEY and CDR2 is SMNVEV (reference sequence).

The CDR3: CAISESTYRGEQYF. The CDR3 DNA reads TGTGCCATCAGTGAGTCAACGTACAGGGGCGAGCAGTACTTC. This chain uses TRBV10-3 with TRBJ2-7; 7 bases fit TRBD1. V was clipped by 0 bases and J by 6 bases; unmatched bases: 5. Germline lookup yields CDR1 ENHRY and CDR2 SYGVKD. This CDR3 is built from 14 residues.

The rearrangement uses TRBV7-2 and TRBJ2-1; 8 nucleotides agree with TRBD2. This CDR3 has 15 amino acids. Germline V gene sequence: CDR1 SGHTA, CDR2 FQGNSA. V was clipped by 5 bases and J by 7 bases; unmatched bases: 10. CDR3 nucleotide sequence: TGTGCCAGCAGCGGCCGGGGGGGCGGTGGGAATGAGCAGTTCTTC. Protein sequence: CASSGRGGGGNEQFF.

The genes are TRBV5-1 and TRBJ1-3, with 9 nucleotides matching TRBD1. Per the germline V gene, CDR1 is SGHRS and CDR2 is YFSETQ. V dropped 0 bases and J dropped 4; count of bases not matched to a gene: 5. The CDR3 consists of 16 residues. The CDR3 loop is CASSLAGTGRGNTIYF. The CDR3 DNA reads TGCGCCAGCAGCTTGGCCGGGACAGGGCGGGGAAACACCATATATTTT.

A single count supports this clone. This chain connects TRBV28 to TRBJ1-1; TRBD1 is a possible D gene (5 bases). Germline CDR1 reads MDHEN; CDR2 reads SYDVKM. Trimming cost V 7 bases and J 1 base, with 16 bases left between them. This CDR3 is built from 15 residues. The CDR3 DNA sequence: TGTGCCAGCATTCCGGGAGGGGCAGGGAACACTGAAGCTTTCTTT. It encodes CASIPGGAGNTEAFF.

This clone was observed once. This rearrangement joins TRBV5-4 to TRBJ2-1, with D possibly being TRBD2 (7 bases). V was shortened by 4 bases and J by 4 bases, with 18 bases between the two germline ends. Germline assignment: CDR1 SGHNT and CDR2 YYREEE (reference sequence). CDR3 size: 16 residues. The CDR3 loop is CASSVGGGGGYNEQFF. As DNA, the CDR3 is TGTGCCAGCAGCGTCGGTGGGGGCGGGGGATACAATGAGCAGTTCTTC.

J is TRBJ2-1 and V is TRBV28, with D perhaps TRBD1 (6 bases). Germline loops: CDR1 MDHEN, CDR2 SYDVKM. The V gene lost 4 bases and the J gene lost 0 bases, with 10 bases spanning the gap. This CDR3 is 15 amino acids long. The CDR3 sequence is CASSWDTSSYNEQFF. The CDR3 DNA reads TGTGCCAGCAGTTGGGACACGAGCTCCTACAATGAGCAGTTCTTC.

The rearrangement links TRBV19 to TRBJ2-3; no firm D call. Germline CDR1 reads LNHDA; CDR2 reads SQIVND (reference sequence). The V end was cut by 6 bases, the J end by 1 base, with 11 bases between. CDR3 length: 14 residues. In DNA form, the CDR3 reads TGTGCCAGTAGCACCTTTCCGGGCACAGATACGCAGTATTTT. This encodes CASSTFPGTDTQYF.

This clone was detected once. The J gene is TRBJ2-1, the V gene TRBV5-8; possible D gene TRBD1, 5 bases. Germline V gene lookup returns CDR1 SGHTS and CDR2 YDEGEE. CDR3 length equals 17 residues. The V end lost 6 bases, the J end lost 0 bases, and 19 bases lay between the germline ends. The CDR3 spells CASTRSGWTSSYNEQFF. In DNA, the CDR3 is TGTGCCAGCACCCGCTCCGGCTGGACAAGCTCCTACAATGAGCAGTTCTTC.

The rearrangement uses TRBV13 and TRBJ2-1; 8 bases map to TRBD1. The CDR3 sequence is 18 residues long. Germline-derived CDR1 and CDR2 are PRHDT and FYEKMQ (reference sequence). J was trimmed by 10 bases and V by 8 bases; bases with no gene match: 25. The CDR3 coding sequence is TGTGCCAGCGGGGGACAGGATGGTATAATCCACGGGGTCAGGGAGCAGTTCTTC. Translation gives CASGGQDGIIHGVREQFF.

V is TRBV25-1 and J is TRBJ2-1, with 10 bases lining up with TRBD2. This CDR3 contains 17 residues. Germline V gene sequence: CDR1 MGHDK, CDR2 SYGVNS. After removal of 4 bases from V and 0 bases from J, the junction contained 6 bases not matched to a gene. The CDR3 region has the DNA TGTGCCAGCAGTGGCGGGACTAGCGAAATCTCCTACAATGAGCAGTTCTTC. This gives the protein CASSGGTSEISYNEQFF.

V gene TRBV19 combines with J gene TRBJ1-6; 11 bases line up with TRBD1. CDR3 length: 15 residues. Germline-derived CDR1 and CDR2 are LNHDA and SQIVND (reference sequence). J lost 13 bases, V lost 5 bases, and 10 bases had no gene match. CDR3 amino acids: CASSPRTGGEAPLHF. Written as DNA, the CDR3 is TGTGCCAGTAGTCCTAGGACAGGGGGCGAGGCCCCCCTCCACTTT.

The V and J genes are TRBV15 and TRBJ2-7; D might be TRBD1 (6 bases). Germline assignment: CDR1 LNHNV and CDR2 YYDKDF (reference sequence). The length of the CDR3 is 14 residues. V shed 2 bases and J shed 5 bases, with 13 bases lying between them. CDR3 amino acids: CATSRQGQRDEQYF. As DNA, the CDR3 is TGTGCCACCAGCAGACAGGGACAACGGGACGAGCAGTACTTC.

This clone has a handful of counts. The chain has TRBV7-9 and TRBJ1-2, with TRBD1 as a possible D gene (6 bases). Looked up from germline, CDR1 is SEHNR and CDR2 is FQNEAQ (reference sequence). Trimming took off 4 bases at V and 4 bases at J, with 25 bases between the two ends. This CDR3 has 18 amino acids. The CDR3: CASSSDIDRTRVSYGYTF. The CDR3 region has the DNA TGTGCCAGCAGCTCCGACATCGACAGGACTCGAGTGTCCTATGGCTACACCTTC. Based on the CDR3 plus reference TRBV7-9 and TRBJ1-2, the full variable domain is DTGVSQNPRHKITKRGQNVTFRCDPISEHNRLYWYRQTLGQGPEFLTYFQNEAQLEKSRLLSDRFSAERPKGSFSTLEIQRTEQGDSAMYLCASSSDIDRTRVSYGYTFGSGTRLTVV.

The sample holds one count of this clone. This chain links TRBV5-4 with TRBJ1-2; 9 positions agree with TRBD1. The CDR3 runs to 15 residues. CDR1 SGHNT and CDR2 YYREEE come from the germline V gene (reference sequence). With 4 bases clipped from V and 4 bases from J, the junction kept 8 bases outside the gene matches. DNA of the CDR3: TGTGCCAGCAGCAAACCGGGACAGGGACTCTATGGCTACACCTTC. Translating gives CASSKPGQGLYGYTF.

CDR3 amino acids: CASSPGDTEAFF. CDR3 DNA: TGTGCCAGTAGTCCCGGGGACACTGAAGCTTTCTTT. The genes are TRBV19 and TRBJ1-1; D remains ambiguous. Trimming removed 5 bases from V and 3 bases from J, with 7 bases in between. The CDR3 totals 12 residues. Germline assignment: CDR1 LNHDA and CDR2 SQIVND (reference sequence).

The chain recombines TRBV28 with TRBJ2-3, with D uncertain. The CDR3 length is 14 residues. Looked up from germline, CDR1 is MDHEN and CDR2 is SYDVKM. V gave up 5 bases and J gave up 0 bases, with 9 bases separating them. The CDR3 region has the DNA TGTGCCAGCAGTACGATACTCAGCACAGATACGCAGTATTTT. It translates to CASSTILSTDTQYF.

CDR3 sequence (DNA): TGTGCCAGCAGTTTTTATAACGGGGAGACCCAGTACTTC. It encodes CASSFYNGETQYF. The chain combines TRBV27 with TRBJ2-5; D ambiguous. V dropped 3 bases and J dropped 5 bases, with 10 bases sitting between them. Germline CDR1 reads MNHEY; CDR2 reads SMNVEV (reference sequence). This CDR3 contains 13 residues.

This clone has a single count. The chain combines TRBV27 with TRBJ2-7, with D unresolved. This CDR3 has 16 residues. The V end lost 5 bases, the J end lost 3 bases, and 20 bases lay between the germline ends. Germline CDR1 and CDR2: MNHEY and SMNVEV (reference sequence). CDR3 sequence: CASSPLTGYTDYEQYF. The CDR3 nucleotides are TGTGCCAGCAGTCCCCTAACCGGGTACACCGACTACGAGCAGTACTTC.

This chain connects TRBV18 to TRBJ2-5; 8 nucleotides match TRBD2. After removal of 6 bases from V and 2 bases from J, the junction contained 11 bases not matched to a gene. The length of the CDR3 is 16 residues. Germline CDR1 and CDR2: KGHSH and LQKENI. The CDR3 DNA reads TGTGCCAGCTCCGGACTAGCACCCTCCTTACAAGAGACCCAGTACTTC. It is translated as CASSGLAPSLQETQYF.

This sequence joins TRBV7-8 and TRBJ1-1; 8 bases match TRBD1. The CDR3 length is 15 residues. Germline V gene sequence: CDR1 SGHVS, CDR2 FQNEAQ. The V segment lost 5 bases and the J segment 5 bases; nucleotides outside the gene matches: 10. DNA of the CDR3: TGTGCCAGCAGCGTACCCAGGGGGCCCGCGACTGAAGCTTTCTTT. Protein: CASSVPRGPATEAFF.

The V gene is TRBV2, the J gene TRBJ2-5; 13 positions match TRBD2. Germline CDR1 SNHLY, CDR2 FYNNEI. J gave up 5 bases and V 4 bases, and 7 bases lay outside the gene matches. The CDR3 is made up of 16 amino acids. This chain's CDR3 is CASSGTSGRGSETQYF. In DNA, the CDR3 is TGTGCCAGCAGTGGGACTAGCGGGAGAGGGAGTGAGACCCAGTACTTC.

V and J are TRBV6-6 and TRBJ1-3; D might be TRBD1 (6 bases). Germline CDR1 and CDR2: MNHNY and SVGAGI (reference sequence). This CDR3 region has 16 residues. The ends were cut back, 5 bases at V and 4 bases at J, with 18 bases in the middle. The CDR3 here is CASSTPRGPDGNTIYF. CDR3 nucleotide sequence: TGTGCCAGCAGTACCCCCAGGGGACCGGACGGAAACACCATATATTTT.

This clone was seen more than once but under ten times. The CDR3 sequence is CASSRGLAGGRYQETQYF. The CDR3 DNA reads as TGTGCCAGCAGCCGGGGACTAGCGGGGGGAAGATACCAAGAGACCCAGTACTTC. The chain links TRBV14 to TRBJ2-5; 15 bases map to TRBD2. The CDR3 consists of 18 residues. V trimming: 4 bases; J trimming: 0 bases; junction bases outside the gene matches: 6. The germline V gene has CDR1 SGHDN and CDR2 FVKESK.

V usage is TRBV28 and J usage is TRBJ2-7; 9 positions agree with TRBD2. J lost 3 bases, V lost 3 bases, and 6 bases had no gene match. The CDR3 has 15 residues. Germline CDR1 and CDR2: MDHEN and SYDVKM. CDR3 in amino acids: CASSFDSGRFYEQYF. CDR3 DNA sequence: TGTGCCAGCAGTTTCGATAGCGGGAGATTCTACGAGCAGTACTTC.

V gene TRBV2 combines with J gene TRBJ2-7, with a tentative D call TRBD2 (6 bases). This CDR3 has 17 residues. Trimming cost V 6 bases and J 6 bases, with 27 bases left between them. The germline V gene has CDR1 SNHLY and CDR2 FYNNEI. Written as DNA, the CDR3 is TGTGCCAGCAGCTTAGTGTTAGGAGGGGAATCCGTCCGCGAGCAGTACTTC. Translation gives CASSLVLGGESVREQYF.

The genes are TRBV28 and TRBJ1-5; unclear D gene. V lost 5 bases and J lost 0, with 8 bases in between. CDR1 and CDR2 from the germline V gene are MDHEN and SYDVKM. The CDR3 runs to 14 residues. The CDR3: CASSPRYSNQPQHF. In nucleotides, the CDR3 is TGTGCCAGCAGTCCGAGGTATAGCAATCAGCCCCAGCATTTT.